These 10 T cell receptor beta chains were all obtained from the same sample, sequenced in a study of T cells in narcolepsy. The protocol was immunoSEQ multiplex PCR, while the TCRdb copy is restricted to in-frame clones and leaves out a portion. Of tens of thousands of clones detected, roughly 77% appear once; the ten largest clones hold approximately 1.1%. The sample taken for sequencing was memory (CD45RA-) CD4+ T cells from blood. The receptors originated from a human donor in good health.

The chain links TRBV6-6 to TRBJ2-2; D call uncertain. CDR3 length: 16 amino acids. V lost 0 bases and J 3 bases, leaving 11 bases between the germline ends. CDR1 and CDR2 from the germline V gene are MNHNY and SVGAGI (reference sequence). The chain's CDR3 is CASSYSLQDDTGELFF. CDR3 in DNA: TGTGCCAGCAGTTACTCGTTGCAGGACGACACCGGGGAGCTGTTTTTT.

The chain employs TRBV30 and TRBJ1-5, with D perhaps matching TRBD1 (5 bases). The CDR3 loop spans 15 amino acids. The germline V gene has CDR1 GTSNPN and CDR2 SVGIG (reference sequence). Between the trimmed V and J ends, which lost 0 bases and 1 base, there was a span of 10 bases. The CDR3 DNA reads as TGTGCCTGGAGTGTAAGGGCAGGGAGCAATCAGCCCCAGCATTTT. Protein: CAWSVRAGSNQPQHF.

CDR3 DNA sequence: TGTGCCAGCAGCTCTACTAGCGGGGGCCCTAACACCGGGGAGCTGTTTTTT. Translated: CASSSTSGGPNTGELFF. This rearrangement joins TRBV7-3 to TRBJ2-2; 11 positions agree with TRBD2. The CDR3 has 17 residues. From germline, CDR1 is SGHTA and CDR2 FQGTGA. V lost 4 bases and J lost 2; bases outside the gene matches: 6.

V and J are TRBV7-2 and TRBJ2-7; 8 bases fit TRBD2. The ends lost 5 bases at V and 2 bases at J; junction bases unmatched: 8. The germline CDR1 and CDR2 sequences are SGHTA and FQGNSA. The CDR3 length is 15 residues. The CDR3 sequence is CASSPVSAGAYEQYF. The CDR3 region has the DNA TGTGCCAGCAGCCCGGTCTCAGCGGGGGCCTACGAGCAGTACTTC. Together with reference TRBV7-2 and TRBJ2-7, the CDR3 gives the full variable domain: GAGVSQSPSNKVTEKGKDVELRCDPISGHTALYWYRQSLGQGLEFLIYFQGNSAPDKSGLPSDRFSAERTGGSVSTLTIQRTQQEDSAVYLCASSPVSAGAYEQYFGPGTRLTVT.

Worth noting for this clone: One junction end does not reproduce the germline sequence, and a read error may be involved. Other DNA sequences in the sample encode the same CDR3. The V gene is TRBV25-1, the J gene TRBJ1-1; TRBD1 is a possible D gene (5 bases). Per germline, CDR1 MGHDK and CDR2 SYGVNS. The CDR3 sequence is 14 residues long. The CDR3 DNA is TGTGCCAGCAGGCCGCCGACAGCGAACACTGAAGCCTTCTTT. Protein: CASRPPTANTEAFF.

The rearrangement uses TRBV29-1 and TRBJ2-5; no definite D call. The last part of the DNA fits TRBJ2-7 better; the J call may be wrong. The CDR3 is 10 amino acids. Looked up from germline, CDR1 is SQVTM and CDR2 is ANQGSEA. CDR3 sequence reads: CSVGEAEQYF. Here the CDR3 DNA reads TGCAGCGTTGGCGAGGCCGAGCAGTACTTC.

V is TRBV11-3 and J is TRBJ2-1; D assignment may be TRBD1 or TRBD2 (5 bases each). The V gene's germline CDR1 is SGHNT and CDR2 YENEEA. The CDR3 runs to 13 residues. V lost 6 bases to trimming and J lost 4 bases, with 10 bases between them. This CDR3 is CASSTGGYNEQFF. CDR3 bases: TGTGCCAGCAGTACAGGCGGGTACAATGAGCAGTTCTTC.

This rearrangement joins TRBV30 to TRBJ2-7; the match to TRBD2 covers 7 bases. In germline, CDR1 is GTSNPN, CDR2 SVGIG (reference sequence). Trimming cost V 4 bases and J 7 bases; bases outside gene matches: 10. The CDR3 covers 13 residues. In DNA form, the CDR3 reads TGTGCCTGGACGCGGGGGACTTCCCGGGAGCAGTACTTC. Its protein is CAWTRGTSREQYF.

The rearrangement links TRBV7-9 to TRBJ2-5; the D gene is possibly TRBD2 (6 bases). This CDR3 has 12 residues. In germline, CDR1 is SEHNR, CDR2 FQNEAQ (reference sequence). The V end was cut by 6 bases, the J end by 4 bases, with 9 bases between. The CDR3 loop is CASSRGGETQYF. Here the CDR3 DNA reads TGTGCCAGCAGTCGGGGAGGAGAGACCCAGTACTTC.

This clone was detected only once. The rearrangement links TRBV4-1 to TRBJ1-6; D is undetermined. Germline loops: CDR1 MGHRA, CDR2 YSYEKL. The CDR3 length is 17 residues. V gave up 0 bases and J gave up 2 bases, with 11 bases separating them. CDR3 sequence: CASSQDRGSTYNSPLHF. In DNA form, the CDR3 reads TGCGCCAGCAGCCAAGATCGGGGATCAACCTATAATTCACCCCTCCACTTT.